One and the same sample provided the 22 T cell receptor beta chains below, sequenced in a study of blood T cell repertoires in COVID-19. The data were produced by immunoSEQ multiplex PCR, yet TCRdb's version contains in-frame clones alone and is incomplete. Of some 340,000 clones in the sample, about 85% were seen once. Sequenced material: peripheral blood. All receptors come from a woman in her late teens or twenties with acute or convalescent COVID-19.

The genes are TRBV18 and TRBJ1-1; TRBD1 agrees at 7 bases. J lost 5 bases, V lost 3 bases, and 9 bases had no gene match. The CDR3 contains 15 residues. CDR1 KGHSH and CDR2 LQKENI come from the germline V gene. The CDR3 region has the DNA TGTGCCAGCTCACCCTCAGACAGGGTGGGTACTGAAGCTTTCTTT. It encodes CASSPSDRVGTEAFF.

The chain combines TRBV28 with TRBJ1-5; D is undetermined. The CDR3 is 17 residues long. CDR1 is MDHEN, CDR2 SYDVKM, per germline. Deletions cut 10 bases from V and 2 bases from J, with 24 bases between. This CDR3 reads CATISLTVAFGNQPQHF. The CDR3 nucleotides are TGTGCCACCATCTCTCTAACGGTTGCATTTGGCAATCAGCCCCAGCATTTT. Drawing the rest from reference TRBV28 and TRBJ1-5, the complete variable domain is DVKVTQSSRYLVKRTGEKVFLECVQDMDHENMFWYRQDPGLGLRLIYFSYDVKMKEKGDIPEGYSVSREKKERFSLILESASTNQTSMYLCATISLTVAFGNQPQHFGDGTRLSIL.

The V call is TRBV3-1 (or the pseudogene TRBV3-2), the J call TRBJ1-2, with 10 bases aligning to TRBD1. The CDR3 runs 16 residues. V was clipped by 7 bases and J by 3 bases; unmatched bases: 11. Germline V lookup: CDR1 LGHDT, CDR2 YNNKEL (reference sequence). The CDR3 spells CASIPGQGLMYYGYTF. The CDR3 region has the DNA TGTGCCAGCATCCCGGGACAGGGGTTAATGTACTATGGCTACACCTTC.

This clone has a count of ten or more. The identical CDR3 is also encoded by other nucleotide sequences in the sample. The rearrangement uses TRBV27 and TRBJ2-7, with D perhaps matching TRBD2 (6 bases). The germline V gene has CDR1 MNHEY and CDR2 SMNVEV (reference sequence). The CDR3 is made up of 13 amino acids. Trimming stripped 6 bases from V and 3 bases from J, with 12 bases between. The chain's CDR3 is CASRRDSFYEQYF. The CDR3, as DNA: TGTGCCAGCAGACGGGACTCCTTCTACGAGCAGTACTTC.

The genes are TRBV25-1 and TRBJ2-5; TRBD1 agrees at 8 bases. CDR1 and CDR2 from the germline V gene are MGHDK and SYGVNS. The CDR3 loop spans 14 amino acids. The V and J ends lost 4 bases and 4 bases, in that order; junction bases with no gene match: 5. The CDR3 nucleotides read TGTGCCAGCAGTGTTGCAGGGGGCCTAGAGACCCAGTACTTC. The encoded protein is CASSVAGGLETQYF.

This rearrangement joins TRBV2 to TRBJ1-5; 7 bases are a match to TRBD1. Germline CDR1 reads SNHLY; CDR2 reads FYNNEI. CDR3 length: 14 residues. Trimming took 8 bases from V and 5 from J; bases not matched to a gene: 9. The CDR3 sequence is CASCPQGGDQPQHF. The CDR3 nucleotides are TGTGCCAGCTGCCCTCAGGGGGGAGATCAGCCCCAGCATTTT.

The rearrangement links TRBV15 to TRBJ1-2; TRBD1 aligns across 8 bases. Germline CDR1 reads LNHNV; CDR2 reads YYDKDF (reference sequence). Germline trimming cut 2 bases from V and 8 bases from J; bases unmatched to any gene: 7. This CDR3 is 14 amino acids long. The CDR3: CATSRHRTGRGYTF. CDR3 nucleotides: TGTGCCACCAGCAGACACCGGACAGGGCGGGGCTACACCTTC.

The chain joins TRBV6-5 to TRBJ2-2; no reliable D call. Germline loops: CDR1 MNHEY, CDR2 SVGAGI. The CDR3 runs 11 residues. Trimming removed 11 bases from V and 2 bases from J, with 6 bases in between. The CDR3 here is CAGRNTGELFF. The DNA of the CDR3 is TGTGCCGGGCGAAACACCGGGGAGCTGTTTTTT.

V is TRBV19 and J is TRBJ1-6, with D maybe TRBD1 (6 bases). CDR3 size: 13 residues. The V gene lost 8 bases and the J gene lost 5 bases, with 10 bases spanning the gap. Germline V gene data show CDR1 as LNHDA and CDR2 as SQIVND (reference sequence). CDR3 protein: CASADRDNSPLHF. Here the CDR3 DNA reads TGTGCCAGTGCGGACAGAGATAATTCACCCCTCCACTTT.

The genes are TRBV6-5 and TRBJ1-2; 8 nucleotides match TRBD1. Trimming cost V 5 bases and J 2 bases; bases outside gene matches: 4. The CDR3 runs 14 residues. Per germline, CDR1 MNHEY and CDR2 SVGAGI. CDR3 sequence reads: CASSRDRLNYGYTF. The CDR3 bases are TGTGCCAGCAGTCGGGACAGGTTAAACTATGGCTACACCTTC.

Here the CDR3 reads CASSPGMGTEAFF. Written as DNA, the CDR3 is TGTGCCAGCAGCCCAGGGATGGGGACTGAAGCTTTCTTT. The V gene is TRBV7-6, the J gene TRBJ1-1; D possibly corresponds to TRBD1 (5 bases). V was shortened by 5 bases and J by 5 bases, with 12 bases between the two germline ends. The CDR3 contains 13 residues. Per germline, CDR1 SGHVS and CDR2 FNYEAQ.

The chain is built from TRBV29-1 and TRBJ2-7, with 9 positions matching TRBD2. This CDR3 is 16 amino acids long. V gave up 0 bases and J gave up 3 bases; unmatched junction bases: 9. Germline-derived CDR1 and CDR2 are SQVTM and ANQGSEA. The CDR3 nucleotides are TGCAGCGTTGAAGATCCTGGCGGGGGGGATTACTACGAGCAGTACTTC. Encoded protein: CSVEDPGGGDYYEQYF.

The chain has TRBV2 and TRBJ1-2; possible D gene TRBD1, 5 bases. Germline V CDR1 and CDR2: SNHLY, FYNNEI. The ends were cut back, 2 bases at V and 6 bases at J, with 16 bases in the middle. The CDR3 is 15 amino acids. The CDR3 DNA follows: TGTGCCAGCAGTGAAAGGACATCCCCAGGAGATGGCTACACCTTC. It encodes CASSERTSPGDGYTF.

V gene TRBV6-5 combines with J gene TRBJ1-2; D is unclear. This CDR3 is 14 amino acids long. The V gene lost 7 bases and the J gene lost 2 bases, with 14 bases spanning the gap. CDR1 and CDR2 from the germline V gene are MNHEY and SVGAGI. CDR3 region: CASTDMTGNYGYTF. CDR3 sequence (DNA): TGTGCCAGCACCGACATGACGGGAAACTATGGCTACACCTTC.

This chain uses TRBV5-1 with TRBJ2-2; tentatively, D is TRBD1 (5 bases). Germline V gene sequence: CDR1 SGHRS, CDR2 YFSETQ. The CDR3 loop spans 13 amino acids. The V end was cut by 3 bases, the J end by 6 bases, with 9 bases between. The CDR3 loop reads CASSSQGSGELFF. The CDR3 DNA sequence: TGCGCCAGCAGCTCGCAGGGTTCCGGGGAGCTGTTTTTT.

This sequence joins TRBV11-2 and TRBJ1-2, with TRBD1 matching 10 bases. Germline V lookup: CDR1 SGHAT, CDR2 FQNNGV. After removal of 7 bases from V and 4 bases from J, the junction contained 3 bases not matched to a gene. This CDR3 is 13 amino acids long. CDR3 coding DNA: TGTGCCAGCACCGGGACAGGGGTCTATGGCTACACCTTC. It translates to CASTGTGVYGYTF.

The gene calls are TRBV5-6 and TRBJ2-7; 8 bases map to TRBD1. The CDR3 extends over 14 amino acids. The V segment lost 1 base and the J segment 5 bases; nucleotides outside the gene matches: 5. The V gene's germline CDR1 is SGHDT and CDR2 YYEEEE. CDR3 sequence: CASSLWGQDDEQYF. The DNA for the CDR3 is TGTGCCAGCAGCTTGTGGGGACAGGACGACGAGCAGTACTTC.

The V and J genes are TRBV6-5 and TRBJ2-5; D might be TRBD2 (5 bases). CDR3 size: 13 residues. Between the trimmed V and J ends, which lost 4 bases and 4 bases, there was a span of 10 bases. CDR1 MNHEY and CDR2 SVGAGI come from the germline V gene. CDR3 nucleotides: TGTGCCAGCAGTTTCAGAGGGATAGAGACCCAGTACTTC. Encoded protein: CASSFRGIETQYF.

The sample holds a few counts of this clone. The rearrangement joins TRBV3-1 (or the pseudogene TRBV3-2) to TRBJ1-1, with D perhaps TRBD1 (6 bases). Germline V gene lookup returns CDR1 LGHDT and CDR2 YNNKEL (reference sequence). V was cut by 5 bases and J by 5 bases, with 15 bases left in between. CDR3 length: 14 amino acids. The CDR3 DNA sequence: TGTGCCAGCAGCTTAAATACAGGGACGACTGAAGCTTTCTTT. Translating gives CASSLNTGTTEAFF.

With regard to this clone: Other nucleotide sequences in the sample specify the same CDR3. CDR3 sequence: CASSTGQGGGYTF. In DNA form, the CDR3 reads TGTGCCAGTAGTACGGGACAGGGGGGAGGCTACACCTTC. The chain couples TRBV19 to TRBJ1-2; 11 bases agree with TRBD1. Germline CDR1 is LNHDA and CDR2 is SQIVND (reference sequence). Germline trimming cut 4 bases from V and 8 bases from J; bases unmatched to any gene: 3. This CDR3 has 13 residues. Based on the CDR3 plus reference TRBV19 and TRBJ1-2, the full variable domain is DGGITQSPKYLFRKEGQNVTLSCEQNLNHDAMYWYRQDPGQGLRLIYYSQIVNDFQKGDIAEGYSVSREKKESFPLTVTSAQKNPTAFYLCASSTGQGGGYTFGSGTRLTVV.

This clone was seen a single time. This chain links TRBV11-2 with TRBJ2-2, with D maybe TRBD2 (6 bases). V shed 8 bases and J shed 5 bases, with 21 bases lying between them. Per the germline V gene, CDR1 is SGHAT and CDR2 is FQNNGV. The length of the CDR3 is 16 residues. The CDR3 sequence: CASHNLGGWQTGELFF. The CDR3 nucleotides read TGTGCCAGCCACAACTTGGGAGGATGGCAAACCGGGGAGCTGTTTTTT.

The gene calls are TRBV7-6 and TRBJ1-6; 7 positions agree with TRBD1. CDR1 is SGHVS, CDR2 FNYEAQ, per germline. V was pared by 8 bases and J by 8 bases, with 6 bases of the junction left unmatched. CDR3 length: 13 residues. The CDR3 DNA reads as TGTGCCAGCTCAACAGGGGTAGATTCACCCCTCCACTTT. This sequence encodes CASSTGVDSPLHF.